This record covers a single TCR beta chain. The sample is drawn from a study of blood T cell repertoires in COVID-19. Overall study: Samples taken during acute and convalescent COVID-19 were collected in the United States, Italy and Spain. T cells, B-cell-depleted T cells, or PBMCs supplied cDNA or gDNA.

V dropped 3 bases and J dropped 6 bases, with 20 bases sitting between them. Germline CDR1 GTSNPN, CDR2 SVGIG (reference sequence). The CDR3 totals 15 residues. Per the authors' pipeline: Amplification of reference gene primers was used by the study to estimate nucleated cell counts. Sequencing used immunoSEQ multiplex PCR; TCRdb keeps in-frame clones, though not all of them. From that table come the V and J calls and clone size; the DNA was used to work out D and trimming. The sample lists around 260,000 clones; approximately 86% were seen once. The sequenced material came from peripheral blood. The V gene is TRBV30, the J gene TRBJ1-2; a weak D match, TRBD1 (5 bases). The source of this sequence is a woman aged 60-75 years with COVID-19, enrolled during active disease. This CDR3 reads CAWRRMGSREDGYTF. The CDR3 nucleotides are TGTGCCTGGAGAAGGATGGGTAGCAGGGAAGATGGCTACACCTTC.